Listed below are T cell receptor beta chains from one sample, sequenced in a study of shared clonotypes between healthy human individuals. Assay: immunoSEQ multiplex PCR; the TCRdb copy retains only in-frame clones and omits some. The sample records 100,000 or so clones, less than 50% being singletons. Sequenced material: PBMCs. These receptors all stem from a woman in her thirties or forties in good health. Some clones in this sample may be carry-over from other donors' samples. The CDR3 runs from the conserved cysteine through the conserved F or W. Each record gives: D gene, V gene, clone size, J gene, CDR3 protein, CDR3 DNA. The D gene is left open where the match is weak. Clone size is not always given. Where it is, it says once, few, many or a class for expanded clones.

>-|TRBV18|many|TRBJ2-5
CASSPPGQGFTQYF
TGTGCCAGCTCACCGCCCGGCCAGGGGTTTACCCAGTACTTC
>-|TRBV19|-|TRBJ1-5
CASSAGPNQPQHF
TGTGCCAGTAGTGCAGGGCCCAATCAGCCCCAGCATTTT
>-|TRBV18|-|TRBJ2-5
CASSPSITGLVAQYF
TGTGCCAGCTCACCATCGATCACGGGTTTGGTGGCCCAGTACTTC
>-|TRBV7-3|many|TRBJ2-6
CASSVNSGANVLTF
TGTGCCAGCAGCGTTAACTCTGGGGCCAACGTCCTGACTTTC
>-|TRBV5-6|-|TRBJ2-7
CASSLAPTVATYEQYF
TGTGCCAGCAGCTTGGCCCCGACAGTCGCGACCTACGAGCAGTACTTC
>-|TRBV9|few|TRBJ2-5
CASSVASGLLQETQYF
TGTGCCAGCAGCGTAGCTTCAGGACTTCTACAAGAGACCCAGTACTTC
>-|TRBV7-8|many|TRBJ1-5
CASSLGGGRDNQPQHF
TGTGCCAGCAGCTTAGGTGGAGGGCGGGACAATCAGCCCCAGCATTTT
>-|TRBV27|-|TRBJ2-7
CASSLEAGGSPEQYF
TGTGCCAGCAGTTTGGAGGCAGGGGGGAGTCCCGAGCAGTACTTC
>-|TRBV19|many|TRBJ1-5
CASSRVGQPQHF
TGTGCCAGTAGTCGGGTCGGCCAGCCCCAGCATTTT
>-|TRBV10-3|few|TRBJ1-1
CAISKDGNTEAFF
TGTGCCATCAGCAAGGACGGGAACACTGAAGCTTTCTTT
>TRBD2|TRBV6-6|-|TRBJ2-7
CASSQRRLAGSYEQYF
TGTGCCAGCAGTCAACGTAGACTAGCGGGATCCTACGAGCAGTACTTC
>-|TRBV28|many|TRBJ1-5
CASNKEISQPQHF
TGTGCCAGCAATAAGGAAATATCTCAGCCCCAGCATTTT
>-|TRBV15|-|TRBJ1-2
CATSRDLDGIYGYTF
TGTGCCACCAGCAGAGATCTGGACGGAATCTATGGCTACACCTTC
>-|TRBV15|-|TRBJ1-1
CATSRVKGAEAFF
TGTGCCACCAGCAGAGTGAAGGGGGCTGAAGCTTTCTTT